This TCR beta chain originates from a study of T cells in localized non-small cell lung cancer (TCRdb year 2020). With regard to the full study: T cell repertoires of about 230 early-stage NSCLC patients were analyzed, with tumors being compared against uninvolved tumor-adjacent lungs. All 220 or so NSCLC patients in the cohort were treatment-naive and had localized lung tumors that were resected. Of the NSCLC patients, fewer than 150 were male and approximately 110 were female, and the mean age was roughly 61 years. The study at large found these results: Because multi-region tumor sequencing was not performed, intratumor heterogeneity could not be ruled out. Higher blood T cell density associated with longer overall survival, while higher adjacent-lung clonality associated with shorter survival. A median of roughly 56 of the top 100 tumor clones were detected in paired uninvolved adjacent lung, and 28 of these tumor clones were also found among the top 100 clones of the paired uninvolved adjacent lung. Uninvolved tumor-adjacent lung showed the highest T cell clonality, higher than tumor, which suggests more focused antigenic responses in the adjacent lung. Because the study design was exploratory, TCR variables were selected using unadjusted p-values without false-discovery rate correction.

TCR beta CDR3 regions were sequenced from DNA using the immunoSEQ Assay. The authors' pipeline ran thus. To compute T cell density, TCR beta template counts were normalized to usable DNA, which was estimated by amplifying housekeeping genes. Using the preseqR package, richness was estimated by extrapolating to 120,000 templates for tissue samples and 400,000 templates for PBMC samples. Clonality was defined as one minus Pielou's evenness. To identify tissue-enriched TCRs, differential abundance testing was run on productive amino-acid clonotypes with a minimum total count of 5 and an alpha of 0.1. Repertoire overlap between compartments was quantified with the Jaccard Index and Morisita Overlap Index. GLIPH grouped TCR beta CDR3s together with public tetramer-defined viral CDR3s, and a viral motif had to include at least three viral sequences and show V-gene enrichment. TCRdb took over this immuneACCESS table, retaining in-frame rearrangements with V and J assigned. Such tables are incomplete; in checked studies, under half of the missing clones stem from an unresolved V gene, and the remainder is unexplained. V, J and clone size are those of that table, while D and trimming were read from the DNA. The sample has 75,000 to 95,000 clones on record, roughly 86% of them singletons. The ten top clones hold about 16% of the sample.

Concerning this clone: Its antigen is unknown. No quality values exist for individual bases; no much larger clone is one base distant.

CDR1 and CDR2 are read off the germline V gene as SGHTA and FQGNSA. Counted from cysteine to phenylalanine, this CDR3 has 14 amino acids. Just CDR3 DNA is preserved here, 42 bases in frame from base 1. V has 5 bases trimmed and J has 6 bases trimmed; junction bases matching no gene number 9. At diagnosis, peripheral blood, uninvolved tumor-adjacent lung and tumor were collected and stored as a combination of fresh-frozen and FFPE material. For TCR repertoire profiling, the blood samples were analyzed as peripheral blood mononuclear cells. This TCR was sampled from a man between 40 and 69 years old with stage I squamous cell lung carcinoma. The sample here was peripheral blood, taken before any cancer treatment. The receptor chain draws on TRBV7-2 and TRBJ1-2; the junction holds 7 bases that match TRBD1. CDR3 reads: CASSILQGVDGYTF. The DNA sequence reads TGTGCCAGCAGCATATTGCAGGGGGTGGATGGCTACACCTTC.